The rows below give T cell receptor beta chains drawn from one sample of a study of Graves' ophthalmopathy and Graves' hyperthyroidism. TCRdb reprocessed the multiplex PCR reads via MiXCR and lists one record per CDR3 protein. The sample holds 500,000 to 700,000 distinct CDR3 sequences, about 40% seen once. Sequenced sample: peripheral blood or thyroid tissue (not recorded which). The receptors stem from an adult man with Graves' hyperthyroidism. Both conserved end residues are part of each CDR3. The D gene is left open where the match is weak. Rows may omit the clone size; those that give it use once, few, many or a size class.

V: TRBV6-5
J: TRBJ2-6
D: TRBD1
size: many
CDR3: CASSFAGTGNGANVLTF
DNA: TGTGCCAGCAGTTTTGCCGGGACAGGGAACGGGGCCAACGTCCTGACTTTC

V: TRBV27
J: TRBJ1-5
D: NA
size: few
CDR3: CASSAQTGTGFNQPQHF
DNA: TGTGCCAGCAGTGCCCAGACCGGGACGGGATTCAATCAGCCCCAGCATTTT

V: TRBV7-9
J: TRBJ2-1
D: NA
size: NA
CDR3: CASSLGGTYNEQFF
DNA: TGTGCCAGCAGCTTAGGAGGGACCTACAATGAGCAGTTCTTC

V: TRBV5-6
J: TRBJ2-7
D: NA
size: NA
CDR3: CASSTGTVEQYF
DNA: TGTGCCAGCAGCACGGGGACTGTCGAGCAGTACTTC

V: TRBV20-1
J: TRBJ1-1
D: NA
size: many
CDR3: CSARPGQGHTEAFF
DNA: TGCAGTGCCCGACCCGGGCAGGGACACACTGAAGCTTTCTTT

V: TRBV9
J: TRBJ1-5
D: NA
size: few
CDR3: CASSSRDTDSNQPQHF
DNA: TGTGCCAGCAGCTCCCGGGACACCGATAGCAATCAGCCCCAGCATTTT

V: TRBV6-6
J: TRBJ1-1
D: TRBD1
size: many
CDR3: CASSEIPGQGPNTEAFF
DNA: TGTGCCAGCAGTGAAATCCCGGGACAGGGACCGAACACTGAAGCTTTCTTT

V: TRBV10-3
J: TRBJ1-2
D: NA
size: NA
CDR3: CATQQDRSLFGYTF
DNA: TGTGCCACCCAGCAAGACAGGAGTCTATTTGGCTACACCTTC

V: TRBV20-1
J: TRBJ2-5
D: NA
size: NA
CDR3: CSADPAVETQYF
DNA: TGCAGTGCGGATCCTGCCGTAGAGACCCAGTACTTC

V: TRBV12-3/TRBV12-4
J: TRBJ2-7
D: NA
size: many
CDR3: CASSLYISYEQYF
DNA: TGTGCCAGCAGTTTGTACATCTCCTACGAGCAGTACTTC

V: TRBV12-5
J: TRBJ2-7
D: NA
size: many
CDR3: CASGLVLSEGEQYF
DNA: TGTGCTAGTGGTTTGGTACTCTCTGAGGGGGAGCAGTACTTC

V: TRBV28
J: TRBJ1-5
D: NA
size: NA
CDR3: CASAGTPSYSNQPQHF
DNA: TGTGCCAGCGCCGGGACCCCGTCCTATAGCAATCAGCCCCAGCATTTT

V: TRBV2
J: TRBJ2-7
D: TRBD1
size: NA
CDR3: CASSRRTGVYEQYF
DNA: TGTGCCAGCAGTCGAAGGACAGGGGTCTACGAGCAGTACTTC

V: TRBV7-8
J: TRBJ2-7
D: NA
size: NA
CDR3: CASSLVLSGSYEQYF
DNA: TGTGCCAGCAGCTTAGTCCTTAGCGGAAGCTACGAGCAGTACTTC

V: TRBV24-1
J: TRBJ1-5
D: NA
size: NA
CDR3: CATSAAGLAGQPQHF
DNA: TGTGCCACCAGTGCCGCGGGACTAGCGGGGCAGCCCCAGCATTTT

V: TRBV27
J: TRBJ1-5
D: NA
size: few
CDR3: CASSGRKNQPQHF
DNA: TGTGCCAGCAGTGGTCGGAAGAATCAGCCCCAGCATTTT

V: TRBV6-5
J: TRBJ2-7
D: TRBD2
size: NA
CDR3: CASSFQIGTSGNEQYF
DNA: TGTGCCAGCAGTTTTCAGATCGGGACTAGCGGGAACGAGCAGTACTTC

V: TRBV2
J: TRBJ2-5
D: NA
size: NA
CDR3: CASGEGGGTETQYF
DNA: TGTGCCAGCGGGGAGGGAGGGGGTACGGAGACCCAGTACTTC

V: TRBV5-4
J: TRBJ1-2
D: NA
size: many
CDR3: CASSFVTPTNYGYTF
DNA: TGTGCCAGCAGCTTCGTTACACCGACTAACTATGGCTACACCTTC

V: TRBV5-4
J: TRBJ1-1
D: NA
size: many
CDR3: CASSLVGQGATEAFF
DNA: TGTGCCAGCAGCTTGGTGGGTCAGGGAGCCACTGAAGCTTTCTTT

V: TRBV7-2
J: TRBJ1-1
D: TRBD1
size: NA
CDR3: CASSFQGGSEAFF
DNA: TGTGCCAGCAGCTTCCAGGGGGGTTCTGAAGCTTTCTTT

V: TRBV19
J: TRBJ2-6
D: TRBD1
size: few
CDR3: CASTPGQGRSSGTNVLTF
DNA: TGTGCCAGTACCCCGGGACAGGGTCGGTCCTCTGGGACCAACGTCCTGACTTTC

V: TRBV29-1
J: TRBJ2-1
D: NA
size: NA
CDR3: CSAEGGDEQFF
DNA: TGCAGCGCGGAAGGGGGGGATGAGCAGTTCTTC

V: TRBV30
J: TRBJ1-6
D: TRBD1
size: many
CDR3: CAWSVRGRGTPLHF
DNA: TGTGCCTGGAGTGTACGTGGCAGGGGGACACCCCTCCACTTT

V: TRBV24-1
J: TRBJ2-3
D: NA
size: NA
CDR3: CATSERGGTDTQYF
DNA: TGTGCCACCAGTGAAAGGGGTGGAACAGATACGCAGTATTTT

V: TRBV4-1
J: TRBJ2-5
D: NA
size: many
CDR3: CASSQVATDQETQYF
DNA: TGCGCCAGCAGCCAAGTAGCAACGGACCAAGAGACCCAGTACTTC

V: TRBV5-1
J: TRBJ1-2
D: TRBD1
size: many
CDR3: CASSFDAFRGQKGYTF
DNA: TGCGCCAGCAGCTTTGACGCGTTCAGGGGGCAGAAAGGCTACACCTTC

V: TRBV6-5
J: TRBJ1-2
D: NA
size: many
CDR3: CASSSRDYYGYTF
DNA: TGTGCCAGCAGTTCCCGAGATTACTATGGCTACACCTTC

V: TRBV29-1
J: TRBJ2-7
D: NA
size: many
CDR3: CSVISETHEQYF
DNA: TGCAGCGTGATTTCCGAGACCCACGAGCAGTACTTC

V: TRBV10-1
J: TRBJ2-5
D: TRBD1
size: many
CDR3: CASSESTGQETQYF
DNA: TGCGCCAGCAGTGAGTCGACAGGGCAAGAGACCCAGTACTTC

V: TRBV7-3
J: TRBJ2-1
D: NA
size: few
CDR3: CASSFGQFNEQFF
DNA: TGTGCCAGCAGCTTCGGACAGTTCAATGAGCAGTTCTTC

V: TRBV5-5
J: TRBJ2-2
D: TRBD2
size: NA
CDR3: CASSHASGGANFNTGELFF
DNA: TGTGCCAGCAGCCATGCCAGCGGGGGAGCCAATTTCAACACCGGGGAGCTGTTTTTT

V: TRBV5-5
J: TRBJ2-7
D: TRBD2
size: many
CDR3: CASSSDTGTSRYEQYF
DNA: TGTGCCAGCAGCTCAGACACCGGGACTAGTCGCTACGAGCAGTACTTC

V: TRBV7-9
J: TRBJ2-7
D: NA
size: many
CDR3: CASSSTTGTEQYF
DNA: TGTGCCAGCAGCTCAACCACAGGGACTGAGCAGTACTTC

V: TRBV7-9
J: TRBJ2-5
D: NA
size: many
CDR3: CASSLASGMEETQYF
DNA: TGTGCCAGCAGCTTAGCTAGCGGAATGGAAGAGACCCAGTACTTC

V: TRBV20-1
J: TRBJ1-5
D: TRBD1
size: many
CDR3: CSASRDRGAYSNQPQHF
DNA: TGCAGTGCTAGCCGGGACAGGGGCGCCTATAGCAATCAGCCCCAGCATTTT

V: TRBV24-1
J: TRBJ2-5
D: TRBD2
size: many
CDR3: CATSEAGRETQYF
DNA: TGTGCCACCAGTGAAGCGGGAAGAGAGACCCAGTACTTC

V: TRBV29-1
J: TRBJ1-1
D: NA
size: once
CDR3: CSVVGYTGADTEAFF
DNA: TGCAGCGTTGTTGGGTACACAGGTGCGGACACTGAAGCTTTCTTT

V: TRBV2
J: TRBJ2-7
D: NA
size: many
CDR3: CASSRTVTYEQYF
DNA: TGTGCCAGCAGTCGGACAGTCACCTACGAGCAGTACTTC

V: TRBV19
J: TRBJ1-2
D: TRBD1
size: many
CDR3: CASNMGQANYGYTF
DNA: TGTGCCAGTAACATGGGACAGGCTAACTATGGCTACACCTTC

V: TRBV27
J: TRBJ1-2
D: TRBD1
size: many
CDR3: CASSDGTGSGYTF
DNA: TGTGCCAGCAGTGACGGGACAGGGAGTGGCTACACCTTC

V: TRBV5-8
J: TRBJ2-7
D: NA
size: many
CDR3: CASSLDGVGGYEQYF
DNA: TGTGCCAGCAGCTTGGATGGGGTCGGGGGCTACGAGCAGTACTTC

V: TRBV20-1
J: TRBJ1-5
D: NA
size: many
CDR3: CSARPTEFNQPQHF
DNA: TGCAGTGCTAGACCGACAGAATTTAATCAGCCCCAGCATTTT

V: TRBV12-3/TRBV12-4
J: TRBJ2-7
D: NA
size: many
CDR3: CASSLVGIYEQYF
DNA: TGTGCCAGCAGTTTAGTGGGTATCTACGAGCAGTACTTC

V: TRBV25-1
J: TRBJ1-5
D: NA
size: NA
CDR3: CASSLRTGLSNQPQHF
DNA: TGTGCCAGCAGTCTAAGGACGGGTCTCAGCAATCAGCCCCAGCATTTT

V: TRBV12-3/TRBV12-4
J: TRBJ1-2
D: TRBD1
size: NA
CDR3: CASGTGTGHGYTF
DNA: TGTGCCAGCGGCACCGGGACAGGGCATGGCTACACCTTC

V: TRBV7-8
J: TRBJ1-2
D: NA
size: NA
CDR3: CASSLVRGNGYTF
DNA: TGTGCCAGCAGCTTAGTAAGGGGGAATGGCTACACCTTC

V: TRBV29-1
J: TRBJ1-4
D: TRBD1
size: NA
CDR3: CSVRDRGTNEKLFF
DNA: TGCAGCGTTAGGGACAGGGGGACTAATGAAAAACTGTTTTTT

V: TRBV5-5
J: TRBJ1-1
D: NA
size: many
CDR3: CASSVTDENTEAFF
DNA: TGTGCCAGCAGCGTGACAGATGAGAACACTGAAGCTTTCTTT

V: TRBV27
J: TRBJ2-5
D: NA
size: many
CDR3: CASSSPLQETQYF
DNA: TGTGCCAGCAGTTCTCCACTACAAGAGACCCAGTACTTC

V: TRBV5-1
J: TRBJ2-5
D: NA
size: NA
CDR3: CASSLARTGTETQYF
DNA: TGCGCCAGCAGCTTGGCTCGGACTGGGACGGAGACCCAGTACTTC

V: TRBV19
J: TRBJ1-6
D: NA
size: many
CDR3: CASSMATVSSPLHF
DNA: TGTGCCAGTAGTATGGCGACAGTGTCTTCACCCCTCCACTTT

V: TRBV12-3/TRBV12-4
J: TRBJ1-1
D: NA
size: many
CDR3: CASSFTRNTEAFF
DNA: TGTGCCAGCTCCTTCACTCGGAACACTGAAGCTTTCTTT

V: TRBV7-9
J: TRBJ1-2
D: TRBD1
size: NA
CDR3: CASSWGQGDYGYTF
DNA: TGTGCCAGCAGCTGGGGACAGGGGGACTATGGCTACACCTTC